The rows below give T cell receptor beta chains drawn from one sample of a study of T-cell reconstitution after alpha-beta-depleted transplantation in children. TCRdb re-called the PCR reads with MiXCR, one entry per CDR3 protein. The data contain hundreds of thousands of distinct CDR3 sequences, 10% to 15% of them seen just once; the ten biggest clones take up roughly 2.3%. The sequencing here drew on PBMCs, mostly from graft donor cells, taken 360 days after TCRalphabeta/CD19-depleted stem cell transplant. These receptors were obtained from a male patient younger than 18 who had a stem cell transplant for acute myeloid leukemia, so the T cells may come from the graft donor. CDR3s include the opening cysteine and the closing phenylalanine or tryptophan. Fields, in order: V gene, clone size, J gene, D gene, CDR3 length, CDR3 DNA, CDR3 protein. D genes are given only for firm matches. Not all rows give a size; the values are once, few, many and, for expanded clones, a class.

TRBV7-2	few	TRBJ2-7	TRBD2	15	TGTGCCAGCAGCTTTGGCGGGACTAGGGATTACGAGCAGTACTTC	CASSFGGTRDYEQYF
TRBV28	.	TRBJ1-2	.	14	TGTGCCAGCAGTTTATCCCCGCCCAGCTATGGCTACACCTTC	CASSLSPPSYGYTF
TRBV20-1	.	TRBJ1-4	.	11	TGCAGTGCTCGGAGACAGGAAAAACTGTTTTTT	CSARRQEKLFF
TRBV5-1	.	TRBJ2-1	TRBD2	14	TGCGCCAGCAGCAGTAGCGGGAGGGAAGGTGAGCAGTTCTTC	CASSSSGREGEQFF
TRBV2	few	TRBJ2-5	.	15	TGTGCCAGCAGCGCCCCAGAGGGCTACCAAGAGACCCAGTACTTC	CASSAPEGYQETQYF
TRBV9	.	TRBJ2-1	.	15	TGTGCCAGCAGCGCAGAGAGGCAATTCGGGAATGAGCAGTTCTTC	CASSAERQFGNEQFF
TRBV28	many	TRBJ2-1	TRBD2	18	TGTGCCAGCAGTTTACCCCAAAAGCGGGAGAGCTCCTACAATGAGCAGTTCTTC	CASSLPQKRESSYNEQFF
TRBV19	.	TRBJ2-1	TRBD1	15	TGTGCCAGTAGTCAGGACAGGGTGAGAACAAATGAGCAGTTCTTC	CASSQDRVRTNEQFF
TRBV15	many	TRBJ2-1	.	13	TGTGCCACCAGCAGCCAATTAGCGGATGAGCAGTTCTTC	CATSSQLADEQFF
TRBV27	few	TRBJ1-5	.	15	TGTGCCAGCAGTTTAATGGGGTATGGGAATCAGCCCCAGCATTTT	CASSLMGYGNQPQHF
TRBV7-2	few	TRBJ2-3	.	16	TGTGCCAGCAGCCTCCCAGGCGCTTGGGGTGGAGATACGCAGTATTTT	CASSLPGAWGGDTQYF
TRBV4-3	.	TRBJ2-5	TRBD2	17	TGCGCCAGCAGCCACGCCTCCGGGACTAGCGGTCAAGAGACCCAGTACTTC	CASSHASGTSGQETQYF
TRBV7-8	.	TRBJ2-7	TRBD2	19	TGTGCCAGCAGCCGCGATACTGGGACTAGCGGGACTACCACCTACGAGCAGTACTTC	CASSRDTGTSGTTTYEQYF
TRBV15	few	TRBJ2-1	.	15	TGTGCCACCAGCAGGCGCCCGAGCTCCTACAATGAGCAGTTCTTC	CATSRRPSSYNEQFF
TRBV18	few	TRBJ1-2	.	14	TGTGCCAGCTCTGGGGAGGCCCTTAACTATGGCTACACCTTC	CASSGEALNYGYTF
TRBV29-1	.	TRBJ1-5	TRBD1	13	TGCAGCGTTGTTGGGACAGGGAATCAGCCCCAGCATTTT	CSVVGTGNQPQHF
TRBV5-1	.	TRBJ2-2	TRBD1	18	TGCGCCAGCAGCTCTACCCTTCAGGGGGCGCGGGTCACCGGGGAGCTGTTTTTT	CASSSTLQGARVTGELFF
TRBV13	.	TRBJ2-7	.	16	TGTGCCAGCAGCGTAAACAGGGCAACAGTGACCTACGAGCAGTACTTC	CASSVNRATVTYEQYF
TRBV7-2	few	TRBJ2-7	TRBD2	14	TGTGCCAGCAGCTTTTGGACTAGCAGCTACGAGCAGTACTTC	CASSFWTSSYEQYF